This is a list of T cell receptor beta chains from one sample in a study of metastatic and nonmetastatic thyroid tumors. TCRdb re-called clones via MiXCR from the PCR reads. The table shows tens of thousands of clones, with 17% occurring only once. The sample was blood. Receptors were obtained from a male donor with papillary thyroid cancer or a benign thyroid nodule (not recorded which). Some clones in this sample may be carry-over from other donors' samples. Both conserved end residues are part of each CDR3. The D gene is left open where the match is weak. Rows give clone size only sometimes, using once, few, many, or a class for an expanded clone.

v_call	d_call	j_call	clone_size	cdr3_nt	cdr3_aa
TRBV29-1	-	TRBJ2-6	many	TGCAGCGTTGGGATGGGCGACGGGGCCAACGTCCTGACTTTC	CSVGMGDGANVLTF
TRBV7-9	-	TRBJ1-2	many	TGTGCCAGCAGCTCCTCCTCCTACGGTAACTATGGCTACACCTTC	CASSSSSYGNYGYTF
TRBV15	TRBD1	TRBJ1-4	-	TGTGCCACCAGCAGATTACAGGGGGCTAATGAAAAACTGTTTTTT	CATSRLQGANEKLFF
TRBV6-1	-	TRBJ2-5	-	TGTGCCAGCAATGTACAGGGTCCAGAGACCCAGTACTTC	CASNVQGPETQYF
TRBV6-1	-	TRBJ2-6	many	TGTGCCAGCAGTGATGCGGACTCTGGGGCCAACGTCCTGACTTTC	CASSDADSGANVLTF
TRBV11-3	-	TRBJ1-6	many	TGTGCCAGCAGCTTAGAGGGTGGAAACTATAATTCACCCCTCCACTTT	CASSLEGGNYNSPLHF
TRBV7-2	-	TRBJ2-3	many	TGTGCCAGCAGCTTAGCGAGATTCGGAGCGACAGATACGCAGTATTTT	CASSLARFGATDTQYF
TRBV28	-	TRBJ2-3	few	TGTGCCAGCAGTTTCGTTGCAGATACGCAGTATTTT	CASSFVADTQYF
TRBV27	TRBD1	TRBJ2-3	-	TGTGCCAGCAGTTTATCGACAGGACAGGGCAAAGATACGCAGTATTTT	CASSLSTGQGKDTQYF
TRBV27	-	TRBJ2-2	many	TGTGCCAGCAGCCCTGACAGAAAGAACACCGGGGAGCTGTTTTTT	CASSPDRKNTGELFF
TRBV6-1	-	TRBJ2-2	many	TGTGCCTGTCAGGACTTTAGTTTTGGAACCGGGGAGCTGTTTTTT	CACQDFSFGTGELFF
TRBV4-1	-	TRBJ2-7	many	TGCGCCAGCAGCCAAAATCAGGCGAGTCTGGGCGAGCAGTACTTC	CASSQNQASLGEQYF
TRBV6-1	TRBD1	TRBJ1-5	many	TGTGCCAGCCTCTCCCGACAGGGGGCGAATCAGCCCCAGCATTTT	CASLSRQGANQPQHF
TRBV14	-	TRBJ2-7	many	TGTGCCAGCAGCCAAGACTGGAACAGGGTTCCACAATACGAGCAGTACTTC	CASSQDWNRVPQYEQYF
TRBV2	-	TRBJ1-2	many	TGTGCCAGCAGTGAGGTCCGTCTGGGCTATGGCTACACCTTC	CASSEVRLGYGYTF
TRBV12-3/TRBV12-4	TRBD1	TRBJ2-2	-	TGTGCCAGCAGTTTGTACAGGGGGAAAAGCGGGGAGCTGTTTTTT	CASSLYRGKSGELFF
TRBV14	-	TRBJ1-5	many	TGTGCCAGCAGCCGTACCGGGGCGAATCAGCCCCAGCATTTT	CASSRTGANQPQHF
TRBV25-1	TRBD1	TRBJ2-1	many	TGTGCCAGCAGTGTGAGAAGGACAGGGTCGGCTGAGCAGTTCTTC	CASSVRRTGSAEQFF
TRBV5-4	-	TRBJ2-7	-	TGTGCCAGCATCCCGAACCCGGGCGAGCAGTACTTC	CASIPNPGEQYF
TRBV28	TRBD2	TRBJ2-7	medium-sized	TGTGCCAGCAGTTCCCATCTAGCGGGCGATGCCTACGAGCAGTACTTC	CASSSHLAGDAYEQYF
TRBV6-1	TRBD1	TRBJ1-5	few	TGTGCCAGCAGACCGACAGGGTTGAGTCAGCCCCATCATTTT	CASRPTGLSQPHHF
TRBV4-2	TRBD1	TRBJ1-6	many	TGTGCCAGCAGCCAAGATTTGGGGACAGAATATAATTCACCCCTCCACTTT	CASSQDLGTEYNSPLHF
TRBV6-1	-	TRBJ2-7	-	TGTGCCAGCACGTCTTCGACGGGGGGCGGTCGGGAGCAGTACTTC	CASTSSTGGGREQYF
TRBV5-1	TRBD1	TRBJ2-5	many	TGCGCCAGCAACACAGGGGGCCAAGAGACCCAGTACTTC	CASNTGGQETQYF
TRBV7-2	-	TRBJ1-1	many	TGTGCCAGCAGCTTAGACCCAGGGATCGCTGAAGCTTTCTTT	CASSLDPGIAEAFF
TRBV9	-	TRBJ2-1	many	TGTGCCAGCAGCGCCCCGCCCGTCTTC	CASSAPPVF
TRBV7-6	TRBD2	TRBJ2-7	-	TGTGCCAGCAGCTTAGAAAGCGGGATGGCCCTCTCGCGAGAGCAGTACTTC	CASSLESGMALSREQYF
TRBV12-3/TRBV12-4	-	TRBJ1-2	few	-	CASWGQGSYFF
TRBV6-1	-	TRBJ2-2	-	TGTGCCAGCAGTTTTGACAGGGTCGGAAACACCGGGGGGCTGTTTTTT	CASSFDRVGNTGGLFF
TRBV4-1	-	TRBJ1-1	-	TGCGCCAGCAGCCAAGATCTCGCTGTTGAAGCTTTCTTT	CASSQDLAVEAFF
TRBV6-1	TRBD1	TRBJ2-7	-	TGTGCCAGCAGGGATCCTACAGGGGGCTTTAAAGAGCAGTACTTC	CASRDPTGGFKEQYF
TRBV11-2	-	TRBJ1-1	many	TGCGCCAGCAGCTTAGTTGGGATCTCAACCCTAGGTACTGAAGCTTTCTTT	CASSLVGISTLGTEAFF